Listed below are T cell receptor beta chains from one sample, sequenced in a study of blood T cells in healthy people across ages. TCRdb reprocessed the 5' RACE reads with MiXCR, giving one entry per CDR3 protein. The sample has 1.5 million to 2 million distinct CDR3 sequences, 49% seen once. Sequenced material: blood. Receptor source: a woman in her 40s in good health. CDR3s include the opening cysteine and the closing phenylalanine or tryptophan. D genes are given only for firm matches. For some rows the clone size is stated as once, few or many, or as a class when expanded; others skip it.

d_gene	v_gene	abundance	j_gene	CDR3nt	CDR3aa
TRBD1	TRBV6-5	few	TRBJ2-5	TGTGCCAGCAACAAGGACAGGCGCGGGGAGACCCAGTACTTC	CASNKDRRGETQYF
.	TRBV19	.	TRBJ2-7	TGTGCCAGTAAGCCCGGAGGTAGCGGCCGTAGCTCCTACGAGCAGTACTTC	CASKPGGSGRSSYEQYF
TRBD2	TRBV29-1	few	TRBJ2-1	TGCAGCGCAAGCGGGGGGGCCCACAATGAGCAGTTCTTC	CSASGGAHNEQFF
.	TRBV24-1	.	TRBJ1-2	TGTGCCACCAGTGATTTTCGTCAGAATGGCTACACCTTC	CATSDFRQNGYTF
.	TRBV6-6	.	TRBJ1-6	TGTGCCAGCAGCCCGGGGAGGGACAATTCACCCCTCCACTTT	CASSPGRDNSPLHF
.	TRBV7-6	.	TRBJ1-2	TGTGCCGGCAGCTCCTTCTACCCAGGGTTAGAAGGCTACACCTTC	CAGSSFYPGLEGYTF
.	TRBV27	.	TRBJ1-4	TGTGCCAGCAGTAGGAACAGGGTCCCTAATGAAAAACTGTTTTTT	CASSRNRVPNEKLFF
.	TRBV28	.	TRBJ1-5	TGTGCCAGCAGAACAGTGGGCAATCAGCCCCAGCATTTT	CASRTVGNQPQHF
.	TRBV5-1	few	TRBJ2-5	TGCGCCAGCAGCTTGTTACCGGCGGGGGAGACCCAGTACTTC	CASSLLPAGETQYF
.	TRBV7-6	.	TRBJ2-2	TGTGCCAGCACCTCAAGGGATCAGGGGTACCGGACCGGGGAGCTGTTTTTT	CASTSRDQGYRTGELFF
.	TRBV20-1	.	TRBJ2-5	TGCAGTGCTCATTCAGGGGAAATGAAGACCCAGTACTTC	CSAHSGEMKTQYF
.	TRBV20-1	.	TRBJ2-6	TGCAGTCCGGCTGGGGGCTCTGGGGCCAACGTCCTGACTTTC	CSPAGGSGANVLTF
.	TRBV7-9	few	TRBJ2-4	TGTGCCAGCAGCTACTCGGAGCGGAGGGACATTCAGTACTTC	CASSYSERRDIQYF
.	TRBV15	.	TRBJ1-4	TGTGCCACTGCGGGGCCTAATGAAAAACTGTTTTTT	CATAGPNEKLFF
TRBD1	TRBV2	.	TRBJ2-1	TGTGCCAGCAGGGTCAACAGGGGTGAGCAGTTCTTC	CASRVNRGEQFF
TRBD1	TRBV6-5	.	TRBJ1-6	TGTGCCAGCAGTTTTTCCGACAGGGCGCATAATTCACCCCTCCACTTT	CASSFSDRAHNSPLHF
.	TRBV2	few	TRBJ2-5	TGTGCCAGCAGTGAACTCATGACACCCCAAGAGACCCAGTACTTC	CASSELMTPQETQYF
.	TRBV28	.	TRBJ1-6	TGTGCCAGCAGTTTAGGGTCTTTTAATTCACCCCTCCACTTT	CASSLGSFNSPLHF
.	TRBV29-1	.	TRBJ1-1	TGCAGCGTTAGAAGGACGGCGAACACTGAAGCTTTCTTT	CSVRRTANTEAFF
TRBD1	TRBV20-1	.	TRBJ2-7	TGCAGTGCTACCGGGACAGGGGACTACGAGCAGTACTTC	CSATGTGDYEQYF
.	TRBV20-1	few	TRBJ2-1	TGCAGTGCTACCTGGGACTACAATGAGCAGTTCTTC	CSATWDYNEQFF
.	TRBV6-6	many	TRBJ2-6	TGTGCCAGCAGTTACTCGCGGGGCTCTGGGGCCAACGTCCTGACTTTC	CASSYSRGSGANVLTF
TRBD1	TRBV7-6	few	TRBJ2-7	TGTGCCAGCAGCCGGGGGACAGGGGGTCCGATATCCTACGAGCAGTACTTC	CASSRGTGGPISYEQYF
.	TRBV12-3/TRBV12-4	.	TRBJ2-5	TGTGCCAGCAGTATTCAGCGGGGAAGGGACAATGAGCAGTACTTC	CASSIQRGRDNEQYF
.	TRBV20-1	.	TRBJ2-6	TGCAGTGCTTTTAGTGGAGGGTACTCTGGGGCCAACGTCCTGACTTTC	CSAFSGGYSGANVLTF
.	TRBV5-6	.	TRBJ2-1	TGTGCCAGCAGCTTCAAGGGGCAGGGATCCTACACTGAGCAGTTCTTC	CASSFKGQGSYTEQFF
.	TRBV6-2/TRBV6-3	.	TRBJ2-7	TGTGCCAGCAGCCCAGGTGAGGCCACCGAGCAGTACTTC	CASSPGEATEQYF